The present T cell receptor beta chain was sequenced within a study of regulatory T cells in long-lasting Graves disease. The table lists this clonotype with many counts. No antigen is known for it. Noted time point: newly diagnosed GD, antithyroid drugs for less than 3 months. RNA extracted from PBMCs served as the sequencing template. Patients of an endocrinology department in Xi'an, China, were included. CDR3 length equals 14 residues. Germline assignment: CDR1 MDHEN and CDR2 SYDVKM. J gave up 5 bases and V 6 bases, and 4 bases lay outside the gene matches. For TCR beta, libraries came from iRepertoire HTBI primers and Arm-PCR of CDR3 regions. TCRdb called the multiplex PCR reads again in MiXCR, with one record for every CDR3 protein. The data hold some 320,000 distinct CDR3 sequences, with 15% to 20% observed a single time. General study findings and limits: Researchers examined only peripheral blood and not thyroid tissue. Reduced TCR diversity was observed in persistent Graves' patients versus newly diagnosed patients.

This rearrangement joins TRBV28 to TRBJ2-1; 10 nucleotides align to TRBD1. The sample here was peripheral blood mononuclear cells (PBMCs), taken at new diagnosis, from a patient treated with antithyroid drugs. This TCR came from a female donor with Graves disease. The CDR3 DNA is TGTGCCAGCAGCCGGGACAGGGGCCACAATGAGCAGTTCTTC. This codes for CASSRDRGHNEQFF.